The present entry profiles one T cell receptor beta chain with its context. Its antigen is currently unknown. The data originate from a study of response to subunit inactivated influenza vaccine. General observations from the study: The authors put forward the suggestion that each seasonal influenza vaccination may bring in only a limited number of new T cells.

Using its own MiXCR run on the RT-PCR reads, TCRdb lists one record per CDR3 protein. The sample holds about 780,000 distinct CDR3 sequences, about 18% seen once. The V and J ends lost 3 bases and 2 bases, in that order; junction bases with no gene match: 3. Germline values: CDR1 MNHEY, CDR2 SMNVEV (reference sequence). The CDR3 spans 14 residues. The receptor was isolated from a man aged 50 to 60 who received an inactivated influenza vaccine. The chain carries TRBV27 and TRBJ2-7; 8 bases fit TRBD2. This material consisted of PBMCs from blood, taken 4 to 6 days after vaccination. CDR3: CASSFYGRAYEQYF. The CDR3 region has the DNA TGTGCCAGCAGTTTTTACGGGAGGGCCTACGAGCAGTACTTC.